This T cell receptor (beta chain) was recovered during a study of blood T cell repertoires in COVID-19. Study details: Donors in Cohort 3 who had recovered were those with two negative PCRs, healthcare professional clearance, or resolution of their symptoms. COVID-19 samples, acute and convalescent, were from the United States, Italy and Spain.

Authors' analysis steps: Scientists estimated how many nucleated cells there were by amplifying reference gene primers. Repertoires were generated with immunoSEQ multiplex PCR, while TCRdb's copy carries only in-frame clones and drops some. From that table come the V and J calls and clone size; the DNA was used to work out D and trimming. The repertoire has more than 300,000 clones, approximately 89% of them found once; the top ten carry roughly 1.9%. Donors were grouped by their self-reported clinical history. The sequenced sample was PBMCs or T cells enriched from blood (not recorded which). This sequence was found in a man between 35 and 55 years old in a cohort exposed to, infected with or recovered from COVID-19 (not recorded which).

The CDR3 DNA is TGTGCCAGCAGTTACGGAACAGGGTATAGGACGGGAGGCTACACCTTC. It translates to CASSYGTGYRTGGYTF. This chain uses TRBV6-5 with TRBJ1-2; a weak D match, TRBD1 (6 bases). This CDR3 has 16 residues. Trimming took off 2 bases at V and 8 bases at J, with 21 bases between the two ends. Looked up from germline, CDR1 is MNHEY and CDR2 is SVGAGI.